This T cell receptor beta chain came from a study of blood T cell repertoires in COVID-19. Methods used by the authors: Estimation of nucleated cell counts relied on the amplification of reference gene primers. Assay used: immunoSEQ multiplex PCR; TCRdb lists only in-frame clones, some missing. For V, J and clone size, that table is used; D and trimming come from the DNA. The repertoire consists of hundreds of thousands of clones, with approximately 85% occurring once and the leading ten covering 5% to 6.5%. Trimming removed 7 bases from V and 7 bases from J; junction bases left unmatched: 8. The CDR3 totals 13 residues. Germline V gives CDR1 MDHEN, CDR2 SYDVKM.

The specimen was peripheral blood. This sequence joins TRBV28 and TRBJ2-3; 7 positions agree with TRBD1. This TCR came from a man over 45 with active or convalescent COVID-19. The CDR3 is CASNGQAANTQYF. CDR3 coding DNA: TGTGCCAGCAATGGACAGGCGGCCAATACGCAGTATTTT.